This paragraph reports one T cell receptor (beta chain). Antigen unknown. Unique molecular identifiers were incorporated into the prepared TCRbeta library. One entry per CDR3 protein, called by TCRdb with MiXCR from the PCR reads. The data show 800,000 to 1,000,000 distinct CDR3 sequences, with 25% to 35% seen just once and 28% held by the top ten. This sample was included in a study of T-cell reconstitution after alpha-beta-depleted transplantation in children. Study-wide results and limits: Surviving recipient T cells and thymic progenitors produced the high day-60 TCRbeta diversity seen in some patients. Reportedly, alpha-beta T cells present about two months post-transplant originated from several hundred expanded clones of graft origin. A year post-transplant, T-cell counts and diversity derived mostly from newly produced T cells.

The CDR3 sequence is 16 residues long. Germline-derived CDR1 and CDR2 are LGHNA and YNFKEQ. The V and J ends lost 0 bases and 6 bases, in that order; junction bases with no gene match: 7. The sample in question was PBMCs, mostly from graft donor cells, obtained 360 days after TCRalphabeta/CD19-depleted stem cell transplant. This chain connects TRBV4-2 to TRBJ2-3; TRBD2 matches at 9 bases. The TCR sequence derives from a boy younger than two who had a stem cell transplant for SCID, so the T cells may come from the graft donor. The CDR3 DNA follows: TGTGCCAGCAGCCAAGATCTCCCTAGCGGGGCTGATACGCAGTATTTT. Translated: CASSQDLPSGADTQYF.